The rows below give T cell receptor beta chains drawn from one sample of a study of CD8 T cells in Susac syndrome. TCRdb independently ran MiXCR on the immunoSEQ multiplex PCR reads; one entry per CDR3 protein. The sample holds some 200,000 distinct CDR3 sequences, roughly 96% seen once. The sequenced sample consisted of CD4+ T cells from PBMCs. Every receptor here comes from a human donor with multiple sclerosis. The conserved cysteine and the conserved F or W are not part of the CDR3 here. The order of the fields is V gene, CDR3 protein.

>TRBV20-1
SARQANYGYT
>TRBV29-1
SVEAERTYSYNEQF
>TRBV20-1
SARDYWTRVDEQF
>TRBV2
ACYLGRNSGYGYT
>TRBV30
AWSGQIEAF
>TRBV29-1
SVPDRRKKETQY
>TRBV9
ASSGRGDRAYEQY
>TRBV6-5
ASSYSSARGLH
>TRBV7-9
ASSLRARREQY
>TRBV15
ATSRDPTQLNIQY
>TRBV9
ASSRGPQSYEQY
>TRBV4-2
ASSRGWGTEAF
>TRBV30
ASLRKDSEKLF
>TRBV4-1
ASSDRDRKINYGYT
>TRBV6-5
ASSSTGGITGELF
>TRBV5-1
ASSGGTGAQETQY
>TRBV15
ATSRGGSERYNGQF
>TRBV20-1
SASADLTEDEQY
>TRBV6-5
ASSYSQGVYEQY
>TRBV20-1
SARPEAF
>TRBV15
ATSRDLGSGNTIY
>TRBV4-1
ASSQEGRVNSPLH
>TRBV24-1
ATSTLRGLAASTDTQY
>TRBV20-1
SARAGTELNEQF
>TRBV4-1
ASSHHPQGRRGLSNQPQH
>TRBV15
ATSRERTSFRTQY
>TRBV11-2
ASSQGLAVYEQY
>TRBV20-1
SAPYRTQETQY
>TRBV11-2
ASTITDTQY
>TRBV11-2
ASSLGLQGVETQY
>TRBV3-1
ASSQVGGQISGANVLT